This T cell receptor (beta chain) originates from a study of cytomegalovirus exposure and HLA in healthy donors. Notes on the study in general: HLA restriction was apparent for most CMV-associated TCR beta chains in a later analysis. Among the most significant clusters, several appeared linked to common viral pathogens in a later analysis. Sequencing depth across donors, presence/absence analyses assumed, was roughly uniform.

Researchers ran the PCR with 60 Vbeta and 13 Jbeta primers. Some clones are missing from TCRdb's copy, which holds only in-frame ones; the method was immunoSEQ multiplex PCR. The sample contains about 200,000 clones, approximately 70% of which appear only once. Unmatched junction bases numbered 19, after V lost 10 bases and J lost 7 bases. This CDR3 is built from 15 residues. The germline V gene encodes CDR1 SGHRS and CDR2 YFSETQ. This clone was found once. What it binds is not known. The sequenced sample was PBMCs. The receptor's source is a man aged 40-50 years in good health and CMV-seropositive. The genes are TRBV5-1 and TRBJ2-5; 7 nucleotides match TRBD1. CDR3 sequence: CASRVGQDDLRTQYF. In DNA form, the CDR3 reads TGCGCCTCTCGCGTCGGACAGGACGACTTAAGGACCCAGTACTTC.